This T cell receptor (beta chain) was identified in a study of blood T cell repertoires in COVID-19. Profiled with immunoSEQ multiplex PCR; TCRdb holds only in-frame clones, not every one. The repertoire holds 200,000 to 250,000 clones, with around 84% as singletons. The V gene's germline CDR1 is MNHEY and CDR2 SVGEGT. Trimming took 2 bases from V and 6 from J, leaving 7 bases between them. The CDR3 extends over 13 amino acids. The J gene is TRBJ2-2, the V gene TRBV6-2 or TRBV6-3; no firm D call. The material sequenced was peripheral blood. This receptor was obtained from a man aged 30 to 45 with active or convalescent COVID-19. The CDR3 protein is CASSYGSPGELFF. CDR3 DNA: TGTGCCAGCAGTTACGGCTCCCCCGGGGAGCTGTTTTTT.